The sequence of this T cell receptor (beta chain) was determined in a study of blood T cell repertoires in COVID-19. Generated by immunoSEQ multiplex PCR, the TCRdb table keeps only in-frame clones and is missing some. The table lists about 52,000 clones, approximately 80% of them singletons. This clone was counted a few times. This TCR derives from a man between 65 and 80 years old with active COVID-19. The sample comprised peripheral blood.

In DNA form, the CDR3 reads TGTGCCAGCAGTTTCGCAGGCGGACAGGGAGTATTAGGCTCTGGAAACACCATATATTTT. This sequence encodes CASSFAGGQGVLGSGNTIYF. V and J are TRBV2 and TRBJ1-3, with TRBD1 matching over 8 bases. J gave up 0 bases and V 5 bases, and 18 bases lay outside the gene matches. Per the germline V gene, CDR1 is SNHLY and CDR2 is FYNNEI. This CDR3 is built from 20 residues.